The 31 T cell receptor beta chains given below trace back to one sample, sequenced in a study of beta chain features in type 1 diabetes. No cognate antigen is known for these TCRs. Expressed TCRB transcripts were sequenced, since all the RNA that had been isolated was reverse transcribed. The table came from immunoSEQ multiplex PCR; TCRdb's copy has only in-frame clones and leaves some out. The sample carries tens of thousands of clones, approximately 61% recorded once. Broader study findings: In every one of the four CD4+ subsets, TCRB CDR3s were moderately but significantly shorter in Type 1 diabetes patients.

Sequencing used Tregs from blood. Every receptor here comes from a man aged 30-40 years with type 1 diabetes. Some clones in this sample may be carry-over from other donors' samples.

CDR3: CASSTRQGGGEKLFF. The CDR3, as DNA: TGTGCCAGCAGCACCCGACAGGGTGGCGGTGAAAAACTGTTTTTT. The chain links TRBV5-5 to TRBJ1-4; 7 positions match TRBD1. Germline assignment: CDR1 SGHKS and CDR2 YYEKEE (reference sequence). J gave up 7 bases and V 4 bases, and 10 bases lay outside the gene matches. The CDR3 spans 15 residues.

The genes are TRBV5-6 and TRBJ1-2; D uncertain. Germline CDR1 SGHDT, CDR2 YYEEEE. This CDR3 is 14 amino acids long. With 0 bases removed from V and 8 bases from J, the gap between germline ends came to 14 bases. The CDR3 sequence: CASSLVGVVAGYTF. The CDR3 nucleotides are TGTGCCAGCAGCTTGGTCGGGGTTGTTGCAGGCTACACCTTC. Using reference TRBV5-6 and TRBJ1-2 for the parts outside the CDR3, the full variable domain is DAGVTQSPTHLIKTRGQQVTLRCSPKSGHDTVSWYQQALGQGPQFIFQYYEEEERQRGNFPDRFSGHQFPNYSSELNVNALLLGDSALYLCASSLVGVVAGYTFGSGTRLTVV.

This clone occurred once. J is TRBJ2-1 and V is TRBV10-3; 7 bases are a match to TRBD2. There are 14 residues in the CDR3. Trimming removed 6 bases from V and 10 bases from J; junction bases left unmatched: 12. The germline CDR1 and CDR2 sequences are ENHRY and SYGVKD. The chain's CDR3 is CAIRMGGSASEQFF. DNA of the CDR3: TGTGCCATCAGAATGGGGGGGTCCGCATCCGAGCAGTTCTTC.

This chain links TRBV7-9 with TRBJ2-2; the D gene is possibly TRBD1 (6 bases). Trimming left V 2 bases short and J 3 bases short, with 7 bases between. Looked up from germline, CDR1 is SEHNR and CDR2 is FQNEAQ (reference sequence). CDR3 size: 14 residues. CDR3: CASSLRGYTGELFF. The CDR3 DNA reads TGTGCCAGCAGCTTAAGGGGGTACACCGGGGAGCTGTTTTTT.

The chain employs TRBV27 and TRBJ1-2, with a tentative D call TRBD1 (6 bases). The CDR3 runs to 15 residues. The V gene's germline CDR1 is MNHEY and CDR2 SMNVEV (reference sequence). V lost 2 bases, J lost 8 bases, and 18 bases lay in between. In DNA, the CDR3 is TGTGCCAGCAGTTTACACTACGGGACAACGGTGGGCTACACCTTC. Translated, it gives CASSLHYGTTVGYTF.

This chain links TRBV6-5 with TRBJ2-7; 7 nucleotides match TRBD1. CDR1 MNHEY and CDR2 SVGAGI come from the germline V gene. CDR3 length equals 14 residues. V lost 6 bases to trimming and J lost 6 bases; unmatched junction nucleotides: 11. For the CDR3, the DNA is TGTGCCAGCAGGCCAATAGACAGGGATGGCGAGCAGTACTTC. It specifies CASRPIDRDGEQYF.

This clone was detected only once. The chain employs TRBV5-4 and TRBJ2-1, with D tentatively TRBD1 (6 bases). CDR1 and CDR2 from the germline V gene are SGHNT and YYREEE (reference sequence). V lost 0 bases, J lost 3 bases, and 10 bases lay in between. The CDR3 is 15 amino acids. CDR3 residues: CASSLDRGFYNEQFF. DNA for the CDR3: TGTGCCAGCAGCTTGGATAGGGGGTTCTACAATGAGCAGTTCTTC.

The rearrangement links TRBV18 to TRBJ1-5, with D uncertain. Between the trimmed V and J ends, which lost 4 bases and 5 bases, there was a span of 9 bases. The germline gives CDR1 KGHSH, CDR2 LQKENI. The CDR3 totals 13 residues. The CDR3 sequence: CASSLQADQPQHF. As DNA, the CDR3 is TGTGCCAGCTCACTGCAGGCTGATCAGCCCCAGCATTTT.

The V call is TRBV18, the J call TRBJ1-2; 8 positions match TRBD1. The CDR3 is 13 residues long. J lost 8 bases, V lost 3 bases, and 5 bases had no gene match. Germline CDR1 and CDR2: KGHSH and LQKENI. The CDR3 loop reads CASSPTGGGGYTF. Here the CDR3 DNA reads TGTGCCAGCTCACCTACAGGGGGTGGAGGCTACACCTTC.

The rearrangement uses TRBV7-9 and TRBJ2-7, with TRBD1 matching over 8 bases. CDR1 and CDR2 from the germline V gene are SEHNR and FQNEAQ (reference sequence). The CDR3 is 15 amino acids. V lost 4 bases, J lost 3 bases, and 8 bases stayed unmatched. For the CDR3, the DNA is TGTGCCAGCAGCTCTGGGGGACAGGCCTTCTACGAGCAGTACTTC. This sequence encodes CASSSGGQAFYEQYF.

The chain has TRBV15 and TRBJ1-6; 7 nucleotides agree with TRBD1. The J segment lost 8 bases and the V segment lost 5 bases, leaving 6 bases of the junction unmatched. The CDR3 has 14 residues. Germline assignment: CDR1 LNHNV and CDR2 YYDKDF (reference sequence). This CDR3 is CATSLDRDYSPLHF. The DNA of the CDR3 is TGTGCCACCAGCCTCGACAGGGACTATTCACCCCTCCACTTT.

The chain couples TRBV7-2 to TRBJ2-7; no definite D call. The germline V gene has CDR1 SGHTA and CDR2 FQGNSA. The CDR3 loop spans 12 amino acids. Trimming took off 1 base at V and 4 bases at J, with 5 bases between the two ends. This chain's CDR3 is CASSLGSYEQYF. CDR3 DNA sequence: TGTGCCAGCAGCTTAGGGAGTTACGAGCAGTACTTC.

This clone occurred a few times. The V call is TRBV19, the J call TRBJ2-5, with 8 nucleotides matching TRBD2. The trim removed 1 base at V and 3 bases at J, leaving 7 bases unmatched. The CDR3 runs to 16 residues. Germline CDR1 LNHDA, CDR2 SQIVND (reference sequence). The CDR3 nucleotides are TGTGCCAGTAGTATAGGAGTCGGAGCGGGGGAAGAGACCCAGTACTTC. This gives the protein CASSIGVGAGEETQYF.

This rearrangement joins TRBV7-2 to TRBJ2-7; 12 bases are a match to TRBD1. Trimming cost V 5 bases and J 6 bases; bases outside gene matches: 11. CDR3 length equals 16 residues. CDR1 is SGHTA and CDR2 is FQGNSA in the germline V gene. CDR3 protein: CASSPWAGQGAGEQYF. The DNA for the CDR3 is TGTGCCAGCAGCCCGTGGGCGGGACAGGGGGCGGGCGAGCAGTACTTC.

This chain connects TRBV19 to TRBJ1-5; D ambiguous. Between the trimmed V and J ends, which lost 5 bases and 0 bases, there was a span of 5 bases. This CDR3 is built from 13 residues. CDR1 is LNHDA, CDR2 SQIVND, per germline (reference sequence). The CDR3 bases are TGTGCCAGTAGTCCTACTAGCAATCAGCCCCAGCATTTT. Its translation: CASSPTSNQPQHF.

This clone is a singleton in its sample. The CDR3 region is CASSLVGEGNEKLFF. The CDR3 nucleotides are TGCGCCAGCAGCCTGGTGGGTGAGGGAAATGAAAAACTGTTTTTT. The chain recombines TRBV5-1 with TRBJ1-4; no clear D gene. The CDR3 consists of 15 residues. Trimming shortened V by 4 bases and J by 5 bases, and 15 bases separated the two germline ends. In germline, CDR1 is SGHRS, CDR2 YFSETQ. The full variable domain, its missing parts supplied by reference TRBV5-1 and TRBJ1-4, is KAGVTQTPRYLIKTRGQQVTLSCSPISGHRSVSWYQQTPGQGLQFLFEYFSETQRNKGNFPGRFSGRQFSNSRSEMNVSTLELGDSALYLCASSLVGEGNEKLFFGSGTQLSVL.

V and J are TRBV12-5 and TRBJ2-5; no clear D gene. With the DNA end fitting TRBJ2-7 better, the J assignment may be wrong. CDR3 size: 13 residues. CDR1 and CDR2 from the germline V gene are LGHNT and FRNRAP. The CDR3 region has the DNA TGTGCTAGTGGGGTCCTATTCTCCTACGAGCAGTACTTC. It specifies CASGVLFSYEQYF.

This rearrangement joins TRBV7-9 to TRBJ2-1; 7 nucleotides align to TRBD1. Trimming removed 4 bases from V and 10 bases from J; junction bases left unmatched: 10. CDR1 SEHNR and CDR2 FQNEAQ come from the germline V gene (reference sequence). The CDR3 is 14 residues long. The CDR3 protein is CASSSGTDHREQFF. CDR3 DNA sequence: TGTGCCAGCAGCTCAGGGACAGACCACAGAGAGCAGTTCTTC.

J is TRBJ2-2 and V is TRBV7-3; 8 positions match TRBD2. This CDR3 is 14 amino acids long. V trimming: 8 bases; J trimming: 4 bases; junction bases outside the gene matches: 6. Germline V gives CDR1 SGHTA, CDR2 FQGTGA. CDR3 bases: TGTGCCAGCGGAAATGCGGGGGGCACCGGGGAGCTGTTTTTT. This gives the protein CASGNAGGTGELFF.

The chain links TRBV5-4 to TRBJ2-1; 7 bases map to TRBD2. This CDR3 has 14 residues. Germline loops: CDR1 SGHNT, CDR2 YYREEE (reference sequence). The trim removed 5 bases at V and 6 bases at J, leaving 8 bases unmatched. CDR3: CASSAIGRGNEQFF. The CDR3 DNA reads TGTGCCAGCAGTGCTATTGGGAGGGGCAATGAGCAGTTCTTC. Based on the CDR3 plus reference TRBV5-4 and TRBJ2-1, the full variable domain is ETGVTQSPTHLIKTRGQQVTLRCSSQSGHNTVSWYQQALGQGPQFIFQYYREEENGRGNFPPRFSGLQFPNYSSELNVNALELDDSALYLCASSAIGRGNEQFFGPGTRLTVL.

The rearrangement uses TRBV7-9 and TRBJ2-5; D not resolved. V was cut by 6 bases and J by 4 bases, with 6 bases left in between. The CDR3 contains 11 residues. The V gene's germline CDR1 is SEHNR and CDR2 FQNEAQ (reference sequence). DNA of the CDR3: TGTGCCAGCAGTTGGGCAGAGACCCAGTACTTC. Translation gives CASSWAETQYF.

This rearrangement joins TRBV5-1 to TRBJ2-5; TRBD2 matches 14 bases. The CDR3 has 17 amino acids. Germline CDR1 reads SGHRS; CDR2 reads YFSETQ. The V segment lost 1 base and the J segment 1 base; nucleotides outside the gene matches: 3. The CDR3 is CASSLPGTSGSQETQYF. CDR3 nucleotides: TGCGCCAGCAGCTTGCCCGGGACTAGCGGGAGCCAAGAGACCCAGTACTTC. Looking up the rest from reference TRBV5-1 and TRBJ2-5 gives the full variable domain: KAGVTQTPRYLIKTRGQQVTLSCSPISGHRSVSWYQQTPGQGLQFLFEYFSETQRNKGNFPGRFSGRQFSNSRSEMNVSTLELGDSALYLCASSLPGTSGSQETQYFGPGTRLLVL.

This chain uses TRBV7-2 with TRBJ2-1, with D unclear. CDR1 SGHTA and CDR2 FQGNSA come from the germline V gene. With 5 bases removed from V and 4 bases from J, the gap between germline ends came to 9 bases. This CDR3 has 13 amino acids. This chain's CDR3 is CASSPPGYNEQFF. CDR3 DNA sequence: TGTGCCAGCAGCCCCCCGGGTTACAATGAGCAGTTCTTC.

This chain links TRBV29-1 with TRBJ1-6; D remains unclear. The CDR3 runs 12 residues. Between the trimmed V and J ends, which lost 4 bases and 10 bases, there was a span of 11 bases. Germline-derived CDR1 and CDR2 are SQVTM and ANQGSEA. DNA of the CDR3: TGCAGCGTTGGAGGAGGGAGCTCACCCCTCCACTTT. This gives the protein CSVGGGSSPLHF.

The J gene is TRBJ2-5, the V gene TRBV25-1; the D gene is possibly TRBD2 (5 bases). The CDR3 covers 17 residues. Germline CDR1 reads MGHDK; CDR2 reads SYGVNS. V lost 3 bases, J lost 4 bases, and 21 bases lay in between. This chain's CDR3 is CASSEGRGSGVRETQYF. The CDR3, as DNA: TGTGCCAGCAGTGAGGGTCGAGGGTCTGGGGTTCGAGAGACCCAGTACTTC.

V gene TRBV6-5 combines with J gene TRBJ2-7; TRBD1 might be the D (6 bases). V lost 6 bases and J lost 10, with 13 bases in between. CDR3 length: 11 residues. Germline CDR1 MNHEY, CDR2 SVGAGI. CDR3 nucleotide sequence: TGTGCCAGCAGCCACGGACAGCTACAGTACTTC. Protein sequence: CASSHGQLQYF.

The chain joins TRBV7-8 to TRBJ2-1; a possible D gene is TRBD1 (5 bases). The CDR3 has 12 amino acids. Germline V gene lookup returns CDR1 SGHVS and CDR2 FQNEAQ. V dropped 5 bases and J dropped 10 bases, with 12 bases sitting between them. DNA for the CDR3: TGTGCCAGCAGCCGAAGTAGGGGAGAGCAGTTCTTC. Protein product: CASSRSRGEQFF.

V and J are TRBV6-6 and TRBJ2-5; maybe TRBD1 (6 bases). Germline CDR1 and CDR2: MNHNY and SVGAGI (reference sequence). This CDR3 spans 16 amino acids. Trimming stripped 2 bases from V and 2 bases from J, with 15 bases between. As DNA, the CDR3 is TGTGCCAGCAGTTACCCAACGGACAGATTACAAGAGACCCAGTACTTC. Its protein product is CASSYPTDRLQETQYF.

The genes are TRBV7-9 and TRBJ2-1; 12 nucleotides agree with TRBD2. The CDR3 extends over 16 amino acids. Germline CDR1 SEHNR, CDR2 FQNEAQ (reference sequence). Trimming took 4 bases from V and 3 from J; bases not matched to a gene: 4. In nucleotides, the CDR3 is TGTGCCAGCAGCTCGCTAGCGGGGGGGTTCTACAATGAGCAGTTCTTC. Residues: CASSSLAGGFYNEQFF.

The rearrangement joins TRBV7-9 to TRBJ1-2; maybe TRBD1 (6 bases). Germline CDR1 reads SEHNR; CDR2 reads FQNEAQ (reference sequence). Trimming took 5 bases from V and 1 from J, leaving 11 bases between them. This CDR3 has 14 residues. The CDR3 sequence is CASSPRTVNYGYTF. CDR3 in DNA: TGTGCCAGCAGCCCTCGGACAGTTAACTATGGCTACACCTTC.

CDR3 nucleotides: TGTGCCAGTAGTATGGCCATAGAGGCTGAGCAGTTCTTC. Residues: CASSMAIEAEQFF. The chain employs TRBV19 and TRBJ2-1; D remains ambiguous. Germline CDR1 reads LNHDA; CDR2 reads SQIVND (reference sequence). With 3 bases removed from V and 9 bases from J, the gap between germline ends came to 12 bases. The length of the CDR3 is 13 residues.